These 10 T cell receptor beta chains were all obtained from the same sample, sequenced in a study of T cell clonality in common variable immunodeficiency. Study-level findings and limits: Reportedly, TCR beta sequences from common variable immunodeficiency showed fewer deletions and N-nucleotide insertions.

Libraries were prepared by immunoSEQ multiplex PCR; TCRdb keeps only in-frame clonotypes and omits some of them. The data show 40,000 to 50,000 clones, with none appearing a single time. Antigen specificity for these receptors is unknown. The sequenced material came from peripheral blood mononuclear cells. These receptors were taken from a human donor with common variable immunodeficiency.

This clone was counted many times. The CDR3 end is not reached by the read, which stops 3 residues before it; the germline J gene fills it in. The chain is built from TRBV7-1 and TRBJ2-1; 12 positions match TRBD2. TRBV7-1 is classed as an ORF, of uncertain function. The CDR3 is 21 amino acids. With 3 bases clipped from V and 1 base from J, the junction kept 16 bases outside the gene matches. CDR3 protein: CASSSRWSSGRVNKSYNEQFF. The sequenced part of the CDR3 DNA is TGTGCCAGCAGCTCCCGCTGGTCTAGCGGGAGGGTAAACAAATCCTACAATGAG.

This clone has ten or more counts. Sequence at one end of the junction differs from germline and may be a read error. The sequence runs out 3 residues before the end of the CDR3; the remainder is reconstructed from the germline J gene. The chain combines TRBV4-2 with TRBJ2-7; weak D call: TRBD1 (6 bases). Germline lookup yields CDR1 LGHNA and CDR2 YNFKEQ. This CDR3 contains 16 residues. The CDR3 region is CASSQDFYTTGYEQYF. CDR3 DNA, as far as it was read: TGCGCCAGCAGCCAAGATTTCTATACTACAGGGTACGAG.

With regard to this clone: The read finishes 3 residues shy of the CDR3 end, and the germline J gene is used to complete it. V and J are TRBV19 and TRBJ1-5; D is undetermined. The CDR3 is 12 residues long. V lost 7 bases and J 3 bases, leaving 7 bases between the germline ends. Germline CDR1 and CDR2: LNHDA and SQIVND (reference sequence). CDR3 amino acids: CASMQINQPQHF. The sequenced CDR3 bases are TGTGCCAGTATGCAGATCAATCAGCCC.

This clone turned up a few times. The CDR3 end is not reached by the read, which stops 3 residues before it; the germline J gene fills it in. The rearrangement links TRBV7-2 to TRBJ2-4; D is unresolved. The CDR3 is made up of 14 amino acids. Trimming took off 4 bases at V and 4 bases at J, with 11 bases between the two ends. Germline V gene lookup returns CDR1 SGHTA and CDR2 FQGNSA. This chain's CDR3 is CASSSRARKNIQYF. Partial CDR3 DNA: TGTGCCAGCAGCTCCCGCGCCAGGAAAAACATT.

Comments on this clone: The sequence runs out 3 residues before the end of the CDR3; the remainder is reconstructed from the germline J gene. This chain joins TRBV5-1 and TRBJ1-1; a weak D match, TRBD1 (6 bases). This CDR3 has 17 residues. V was cut by 0 bases and J by 1 base, with 16 bases left in between. Germline values: CDR1 SGHRS, CDR2 YFSETQ. Partial CDR3 DNA: TGCGCCAGCAGCTTGGCTGGGGGCCTAGACAGGAACACTGAA. As protein: CASSLAGGLDRNTE. The full CDR3 protein is CASSLAGGLDRNTEAFF.

This clone came up many times. Read sequence stops 3 residues before the CDR3 end, and the germline J gene provides the missing end. The chain employs TRBV30 and TRBJ1-2; 7 bases fit TRBD1. After removal of 4 bases from V and 4 bases from J, the junction contained 6 bases not matched to a gene. CDR1 GTSNPN and CDR2 SVGIG come from the germline V gene (reference sequence). The CDR3 has 13 residues. CDR3 DNA (partial): TGTGCCTGGACCCCTGGACAGGCCTATGGC. Translation gives CAWTPGQAYG. The full CDR3 protein reads CAWTPGQAYGYTF.

A note on this clone: Read data end 3 residues before the CDR3 end; the end is taken from the germline J gene. V is TRBV7-2 and J is TRBJ2-7, with TRBD1 identical over 7 bases. The CDR3 covers 13 residues. Germline CDR1 and CDR2: SGHTA and FQGNSA. The V gene end was trimmed by 5 bases and the J gene end by 4 bases; junction bases not matched to a gene: 5. CDR3 bases read: TGTGCCAGCAGCCTAAGACAGGGATACGAG. It yields the protein CASSLRQGYE. The complete CDR3 sequence is CASSLRQGYEQYF.

With respect to this clone: The read ends 3 residues early relative to the CDR3; the germline J gene fills the gap. This chain uses TRBV20-1 with TRBJ2-7, with D maybe TRBD1 (6 bases). The length of the CDR3 is 14 residues. The V end lost 0 bases, the J end lost 1 base, and 10 bases lay between the germline ends. Germline assignment: CDR1 DFQATT and CDR2 SNEGSKA (reference sequence). The CDR3 reads CSAREAGVSYEQYF. The sequenced part of the CDR3 DNA is TGCAGTGCTAGAGAGGCAGGGGTATCCTACGAG.

About this clone: The sequence runs out 3 residues before the end of the CDR3; the remainder is reconstructed from the germline J gene. V gene TRBV2 combines with J gene TRBJ2-5; 7 bases are shared with TRBD1. The V gene's germline CDR1 is SNHLY and CDR2 FYNNEI. CDR3 size: 13 residues. The junction had 3 bases not matched to a gene; V was cut back by 4 bases and J by 4 bases. The sequenced part of the CDR3 DNA is TGTGCCAGCAGTGTACAGGGGATAGAGACC. It specifies CASSVQGIET. The whole CDR3 protein reads CASSVQGIETQYF.

This clone occurred many times. Coverage ceases 3 residues before the CDR3 finishes, and the germline J gene fills in the end. The chain carries TRBV5-4 and TRBJ1-1; D unresolved. Germline CDR1 reads SGHNT; CDR2 reads YYREEE (reference sequence). The CDR3 runs to 13 residues. V was trimmed by 4 bases and J by 1 base, leaving 8 bases between them. The CDR3 reads CASSRSTNTEAFF. The CDR3 bases that were read are TGTGCCAGCAGCCGGTCCACGAACACTGAA.